Presented here are 27 T cell receptor beta chains from one specimen sequenced in a study of human T cells and chemical hapten exposure. The time point was: patch test 3, about 24 weeks after DPC sensitization. Indicated treatment: therapeutic diphenylcyclopropenone sensitization with weekly scalp DPC. Using its own MiXCR run on the RACE reads, TCRdb lists one record per CDR3 protein. The sample lists 150,000 to 200,000 distinct CDR3 sequences; around a quarter were seen once. The source material was whole blood, sampled in connection with sensitization to the hapten diphenylcyclopropenone (DPC). Receptors originate from a woman between 35 and 50 years old with alopecia areata. Some clones in this sample may be carry-over from other donors' samples.

This clonotype was found a few times. The V gene is TRBV7-2, the J gene TRBJ2-7, with a possible D match to TRBD2 (7 bases). CDR3 length equals 15 residues. The ends were cut back, 9 bases at V and 3 bases at J, with 21 bases in the middle. Germline loops: CDR1 SGHTA, CDR2 FQGNSA. CDR3 nucleotide sequence: TGTGCCAGTAAGGGGGGATCGGGAGGAATCTACGAGCAGTACTTC. Protein product: CASKGGSGGIYEQYF.

The chain has TRBV2 and TRBJ2-7; D gene uncertain. This CDR3 region has 13 residues. V lost 8 bases and J 0 bases, leaving 11 bases between the germline ends. Germline-derived CDR1 and CDR2 are SNHLY and FYNNEI. The CDR3 bases are TGTGCCAGCCAACAAAGGAGCTCCTACGAGCAGTACTTC. Residues: CASQQRSSYEQYF.

V gene TRBV15 combines with J gene TRBJ1-1; TRBD1 matches 7 bases. Germline V gives CDR1 LNHNV, CDR2 YYDKDF (reference sequence). The CDR3 extends over 14 amino acids. The junction had 5 bases not matched to a gene; V was cut back by 0 bases and J by 7 bases. In DNA form, the CDR3 reads TGTGCCACCAGCAGAGATCTGACAGGGCTTGAAGCTTTCTTT. Translation gives CATSRDLTGLEAFF. The full variable domain, with the rest looked up from reference TRBV15 and TRBJ1-1, is DAMVIQNPRYQVTQFGKPVTLSCSQTLNHNVMYWYQQKSSQAPKLLFHYYDKDFNNEADTPDNFQSRRPNTSFCFLDIRSPGLGDTAMYLCATSRDLTGLEAFFGQGTRLTVV.

This clonotype showed up just a few times. CDR3 DNA sequence: TGTGCCAGTAAAAAGGGAGCGGGAGAGGCGTATGAGCAGTTCTTC. Its translation is CASKKGAGEAYEQFF. The chain uses TRBV19 and TRBJ2-1, with 8 bases aligning to TRBD2. CDR3 size: 15 residues. V lost 7 bases to trimming and J lost 8 bases; unmatched junction nucleotides: 13. Germline CDR1 reads LNHDA; CDR2 reads SQIVND (reference sequence). Looking up the rest from reference TRBV19 and TRBJ2-1 gives the full variable domain: DGGITQSPKYLFRKEGQNVTLSCEQNLNHDAMYWYRQDPGQGLRLIYYSQIVNDFQKGDIAEGYSVSREKKESFPLTVTSAQKNPTAFYLCASKKGAGEAYEQFFGPGTRLTVL.

The chain is built from TRBV4-1 and TRBJ2-2, with a tentative D call TRBD1 (5 bases). V was pared by 0 bases and J by 2 bases, with 16 bases between. The CDR3 length is 18 residues. Germline-derived CDR1 and CDR2 are MGHRA and YSYEKL. The CDR3, as DNA: TGCGCCAGCAGCCAAGAAAGCACGTGGCAGGGAAACACCGGGGAGCTGTTTTTT. It is translated as CASSQESTWQGNTGELFF.

The chain combines TRBV27 with TRBJ2-5; D is perhaps TRBD1 (6 bases). Trimming shortened V by 9 bases and J by 5 bases, and 16 bases separated the two germline ends. Germline CDR1 is MNHEY and CDR2 is SMNVEV (reference sequence). The CDR3 sequence is 13 residues long. Here the CDR3 DNA reads TGTGCCAGATTACAGGGTGGCGGCGAGACCCAGTACTTC. Translation gives CARLQGGGETQYF.

This clonotype was counted a few times. The rearrangement uses TRBV18 and TRBJ1-4; D might be TRBD1 (6 bases). This CDR3 has 14 amino acids. The germline gives CDR1 KGHSH, CDR2 LQKENI. The ends were cut back, 5 bases at V and 2 bases at J, with 9 bases in the middle. CDR3 loop: CASSGGTTNEKLFF. The CDR3, as DNA: TGTGCCAGCTCAGGGGGCACTACTAATGAAAAACTGTTTTTT.

This clonotype has only a few counts. The J gene is TRBJ1-1, the V gene TRBV6-5; TRBD1 matches at 9 bases. The V and J ends lost 2 bases and 5 bases, in that order; junction bases with no gene match: 0. The CDR3 runs to 13 residues. Germline loops: CDR1 MNHEY, CDR2 SVGAGI. The CDR3 nucleotides are TGTGCCAGCAGTTACGGACAGGGGACTGAAGCTTTCTTT. The encoded protein is CASSYGQGTEAFF.

The V gene is TRBV6-2 or TRBV6-3, the J gene TRBJ2-5, with unresolved D. Trimming left V 6 bases short and J 0 bases short, with 8 bases between. CDR1 and CDR2 (germline): MNHEY, SVGEGT. The CDR3 runs to 13 residues. The DNA for the CDR3 is TGTGCCAGCAGAACCACTTACCAAGAGACCCAGTACTTC. This sequence encodes CASRTTYQETQYF.

This clonotype was recorded a few times. This chain connects TRBV20-1 to TRBJ1-5, with D uncertain. V lost 4 bases to trimming and J lost 7 bases, with 14 bases between them. Germline-derived CDR1 and CDR2 are DFQATT and SNEGSKA (reference sequence). The CDR3 covers 13 residues. CDR3 sequence reads: CSATRESSQPQHF. The CDR3 region has the DNA TGCAGTGCTACGAGGGAGTCCAGCCAGCCCCAGCATTTT.

The chain combines TRBV28 with TRBJ2-6; 7 bases fit TRBD1. With V trimmed by 3 bases and J by 2 bases, 7 bases remained unmatched. The CDR3 has 17 residues. CDR1 MDHEN and CDR2 SYDVKM come from the germline V gene. CDR3 bases: TGTGCCAGCAGTTTGAGACAGGGCATTGCTGGGGCCAACGTCCTGACTTTC. Its translation: CASSLRQGIAGANVLTF.

The chain employs TRBV4-1 and TRBJ2-7, with 8 nucleotides matching TRBD2. CDR1 MGHRA and CDR2 YSYEKL come from the germline V gene. The CDR3 contains 16 residues. Trimming at V came to 2 bases and at J to 3 bases, leaving 9 bases not matched to a gene. The CDR3 coding sequence is TGCGCCAGCAGCCAACCGCCTAGCGGGCGACGCTACGAGCAGTACTTC. This translates into CASSQPPSGRRYEQYF.

This clonotype was observed a handful of times. The chain's CDR3 is CASSIRLAGAYNEQFF. CDR3 DNA sequence: TGTGCCAGCAGTATCCGACTAGCGGGCGCCTACAATGAGCAGTTCTTC. The gene calls are TRBV6-5 and TRBJ2-1; 10 bases are a match to TRBD2. The CDR3 covers 16 residues. Per the germline V gene, CDR1 is MNHEY and CDR2 is SVGAGI. Trimming at V came to 5 bases and at J to 2 bases, leaving 6 bases not matched to a gene.

This rearrangement joins TRBV20-1 to TRBJ2-7, with 9 bases fitting TRBD2. Germline V gene lookup returns CDR1 DFQATT and CDR2 SNEGSKA (reference sequence). V lost 2 bases, J lost 0 bases, and 8 bases stayed unmatched. This CDR3 is built from 16 residues. In DNA, the CDR3 is TGCAGTGCTAGAATCCCCCGTAGCGGGAGCTCCTACGAGCAGTACTTC. This codes for CSARIPRSGSSYEQYF.

This clonotype came up a few times. The chain employs TRBV7-2 and TRBJ2-7; the D gene is possibly TRBD1 (6 bases). Germline V gene lookup returns CDR1 SGHTA and CDR2 FQGNSA. Deletions cut 2 bases from V and 6 bases from J, with 11 bases between. CDR3 length: 13 amino acids. The DNA for the CDR3 is TGTGCCAGCAGCTTAATGGGGGCCTCCGAGCAGTACTTC. It translates to CASSLMGASEQYF.

This clonotype was seen a few times. This rearrangement joins TRBV4-3 to TRBJ2-6, with 12 bases fitting TRBD1. Unmatched junction bases numbered 0, after V lost 1 base and J lost 2 bases. This CDR3 contains 17 residues. Per the germline V gene, CDR1 is LGHNA and CDR2 is YSLEER. The CDR3 DNA follows: TGCGCCAGCAGCCAAGGGGACAGGGGGCCTGGGGCCAACGTCCTGACTTTC. This codes for CASSQGDRGPGANVLTF.

The chain employs TRBV6-2 or TRBV6-3 and TRBJ2-2, with TRBD2 matching over 8 bases. The CDR3 is 19 residues long. V lost 6 bases to trimming and J lost 0 bases; unmatched junction nucleotides: 15. Germline CDR1 MNHEY, CDR2 SVGEGT. The CDR3 DNA reads as TGTGCCAGCAGCCCAATCCGGGGGACTAGTTCGGCGAACACCGGGGAGCTGTTTTTT. Translated, it gives CASSPIRGTSSANTGELFF.

In this sample, this clonotype turned up many times. The CDR3 bases are TGCGCCAGCAGCCAAGCACAGGTTCAGCCCCAGCATTTT. This gives the protein CASSQAQVQPQHF. The chain recombines TRBV4-1 with TRBJ1-5; TRBD1 is a possible D gene (5 bases). The V end lost 1 base, the J end lost 6 bases, and 7 bases lay between the germline ends. CDR1 MGHRA and CDR2 YSYEKL come from the germline V gene. This CDR3 contains 13 residues.

This chain uses TRBV29-1 with TRBJ2-3; tentative D call: TRBD2 (7 bases). The CDR3 runs 14 residues. CDR1 is SQVTM, CDR2 ANQGSEA, per germline. The V and J ends lost 3 bases and 4 bases respectively, with 14 bases between them. In nucleotides, the CDR3 is TGCAGCGTTGAGGGGCGGGGGCGACCAGATACGCAGTATTTT. Encoded protein: CSVEGRGRPDTQYF.

This clonotype has only a few counts. The V gene is TRBV20-1, the J gene TRBJ1-3; 7 positions agree with TRBD1. The CDR3 extends over 15 amino acids. With V trimmed by 0 bases and J by 4 bases, 6 bases remained unmatched. Per germline, CDR1 DFQATT and CDR2 SNEGSKA (reference sequence). The CDR3 coding sequence is TGCAGTGCTAGAGATCCACTGACAGGGGGAAACACCATATATTTT. Translation: CSARDPLTGGNTIYF.

This chain joins TRBV28 and TRBJ1-6; D uncertain. The CDR3 extends over 12 amino acids. Trimming stripped 3 bases from V and 10 bases from J, with 7 bases between. Germline CDR1 is MDHEN and CDR2 is SYDVKM. The CDR3, as DNA: TGTGCCAGCAGTTTGTGGAGCTCACCCCTCCACTTT. Amino acids: CASSLWSSPLHF. The complete variable domain, with remaining parts taken from reference TRBV28 and TRBJ1-6, reads DVKVTQSSRYLVKRTGEKVFLECVQDMDHENMFWYRQDPGLGLRLIYFSYDVKMKEKGDIPEGYSVSREKKERFSLILESASTNQTSMYLCASSLWSSPLHFGNGTRLTVT.

This rearrangement joins TRBV20-1 to TRBJ1-2; 7 nucleotides match TRBD1. Germline V gene data show CDR1 as DFQATT and CDR2 as SNEGSKA (reference sequence). V dropped 3 bases and J dropped 5; count of bases not matched to a gene: 6. This CDR3 is built from 13 residues. The CDR3, as DNA: TGCAGTGCTAGTACAGGGGTTTCTTATGGCTACACCTTC. It translates to CSASTGVSYGYTF.

The rearrangement joins TRBV6-5 to TRBJ2-7; 8 bases map to TRBD1. The J segment lost 0 bases and the V segment lost 0 bases, leaving 4 bases of the junction unmatched. The CDR3 is 16 residues long. Germline values: CDR1 MNHEY, CDR2 SVGAGI. This chain's CDR3 is CASSYSPTGDSYEQYF. CDR3 in DNA: TGTGCCAGCAGTTACTCGCCGACAGGGGACTCCTACGAGCAGTACTTC.

The chain joins TRBV6-5 to TRBJ2-7; possible D gene TRBD1, 6 bases. The CDR3 sequence is 14 residues long. V lost 5 bases to trimming and J lost 9 bases, with 20 bases between them. Germline V gene lookup returns CDR1 MNHEY and CDR2 SVGAGI. The CDR3 nucleotides read TGTGCCAGCAGTCAACAGGGACCCTGGGCCGGGCAGTACTTC. Translation gives CASSQQGPWAGQYF.

This clonotype was counted only a few times. The chain recombines TRBV20-1 with TRBJ2-5; unclear D gene. There are 12 residues in the CDR3. Germline-derived CDR1 and CDR2 are DFQATT and SNEGSKA (reference sequence). The V end was cut by 1 base, the J end by 2 bases, with 5 bases between. CDR3 sequence (DNA): TGCAGTGCTAGAGTTGGTCAAGAGACCCAGTACTTC. This translates into CSARVGQETQYF.

This clonotype was seen a single time. The chain employs TRBV4-1 and TRBJ1-2; 7 nucleotides agree with TRBD1. CDR3 length equals 15 residues. J was trimmed by 4 bases and V by 0 bases; bases with no gene match: 5. CDR1 is MGHRA and CDR2 is YSYEKL in the germline V gene. The CDR3 loop reads CASSQEQGTSYGYTF. The CDR3 DNA is TGCGCCAGCAGCCAAGAACAGGGGACGAGCTATGGCTACACCTTC.

The chain combines TRBV9 with TRBJ2-5; maybe TRBD1 (6 bases). This CDR3 spans 15 amino acids. Trimming cost V 0 bases and J 2 bases, with 11 bases left between them. Per the germline V gene, CDR1 is SGDLS and CDR2 is YYNGEE. The CDR3 DNA sequence: TGTGCCAGCAGCGTAGCCGGGACACCACAAGAGACCCAGTACTTC. It yields the protein CASSVAGTPQETQYF.